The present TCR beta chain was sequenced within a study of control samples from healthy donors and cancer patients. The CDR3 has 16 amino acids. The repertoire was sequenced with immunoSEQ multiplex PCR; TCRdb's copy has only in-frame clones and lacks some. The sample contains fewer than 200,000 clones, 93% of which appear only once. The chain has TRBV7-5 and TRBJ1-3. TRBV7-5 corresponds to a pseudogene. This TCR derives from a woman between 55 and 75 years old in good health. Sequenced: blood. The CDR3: CARSLVGGDSGNTIYF. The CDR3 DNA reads TGTGCCAGAAGCTTAGTTGGGGGGGATTCTGGAAACACCATATATTTT.